This T cell receptor (beta chain) was captured by sequencing in a study of T cells in localized non-small cell lung cancer. The study, taken as a whole, reports: Only one tumor region was sequenced, so heterogeneity remains possible. Tumor showed lower T cell clonality than uninvolved adjacent lung, where it was highest. Within adjacent lung there appeared a median approximately 59 of the top 100 tumor clones.

This clone was recorded a few times. What it binds is not known. Only in-frame clones appear in the TCRdb table, and some are missing; sequencing was by immunoSEQ multiplex PCR. Found here are 1,500 to 2,500 clones, about a third of them singletons; the top ten hold 10% to 15%. From germline, CDR1 is SGHNT and CDR2 YENEEA. Trimming cost V 4 bases and J 6 bases, with 12 bases left between them. CDR3 length equals 14 residues. The material sequenced was lung tumor tissue, taken before any cancer treatment. The chain has TRBV11-3 and TRBJ2-2; D remains ambiguous. This TCR came from a male donor aged 60 or older with stage II lung adenocarcinoma. Written as DNA, the CDR3 is TGTGCCAGCAGCTCAAACGTGAAGCCCGGGGAGCTGTTTTTT. Translating it yields CASSSNVKPGELFF.